This TCR beta chain was identified in a study of regulatory T cells in long-lasting Graves disease. There are many counts of this clonotype. To make TCR beta libraries, researchers used iRepertoire HTBI primers and Arm-PCR of CDR3 regions. Each CDR3 protein is one row after TCRdb ran MiXCR on the multiplex PCR reads. The sample includes a few hundred thousand distinct CDR3 sequences, roughly 12% seen only once; the top ten take 18%. Time point indicated: newly diagnosed GD, antithyroid drugs for less than 3 months. Scientists built the TCR library using RNA that was extracted from PBMCs. This sample was shared with a second study, whose subject was T cells in Graves' hyperthyroidism and ophthalmopathy.

Here the sequenced sample was peripheral blood mononuclear cells (PBMCs), taken at new diagnosis, from a patient treated with antithyroid drugs. The TCR originated in a woman aged 18-29 years with Graves disease.

Here the CDR3 reads CASSFEANTEAFF. DNA of the CDR3: TGTGCCAGCAGCTTTGAGGCCAACACTGAAGCTTTCTTT. The chain has TRBV11-2 and TRBJ1-1; D unresolved. Germline CDR1 and CDR2: SGHAT and FQNNGV. This CDR3 region has 13 residues. Trimming cost V 3 bases and J 2 bases, with 7 bases left between them.